This is a list of T cell receptor beta chains from one sample in a study of cytomegalovirus exposure and HLA in healthy donors. Only in-frame clones appear in the TCRdb table, and some are missing; sequencing was by immunoSEQ multiplex PCR. The table shows 160,000 or so clones, with about nine tenths occurring only once. Sample: PBMCs. Receptors were obtained from a man aged 18 to 30 in good health and CMV-seropositive. The CDR3 runs from the conserved cysteine through the conserved F or W.

J: TRBJ1-1; V: TRBV28; CDR3: CASSLSGLAEAFF
J: TRBJ1-2; V: TRBV6-5; CDR3: CASSAVGDRDGYTF
J: TRBJ2-1; V: TRBV13; CDR3: CASTSGRANEQFF
J: TRBJ2-1; V: TRBV5-1; CDR3: CASSLPGVGSYNEQFF
J: TRBJ2-3; V: TRBV19; CDR3: CASSISTTTDTQYF
J: TRBJ2-7; V: TRBV4-3; CDR3: CASSQLAESEQYF
J: TRBJ2-1; V: TRBV7-3; CDR3: CASTHRGYNEQFF
J: TRBJ2-3; V: TRBV6-5; CDR3: CASSYGIAGVTDTQYF
J: TRBJ2-7; V: TRBV19; CDR3: CASSIGGDSYEQYF
J: TRBJ1-2; V: TRBV6-6; CDR3: CASRPGGGDGYTF